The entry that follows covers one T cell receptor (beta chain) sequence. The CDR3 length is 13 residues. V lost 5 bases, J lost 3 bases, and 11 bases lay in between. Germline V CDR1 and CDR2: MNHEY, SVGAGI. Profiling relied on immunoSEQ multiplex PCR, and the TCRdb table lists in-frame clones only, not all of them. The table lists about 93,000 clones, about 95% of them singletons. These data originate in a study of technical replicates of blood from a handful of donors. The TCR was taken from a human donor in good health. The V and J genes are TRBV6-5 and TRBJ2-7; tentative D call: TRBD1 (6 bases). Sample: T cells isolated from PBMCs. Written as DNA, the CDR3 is TGTGCCAGCAGTCAAGGACAGTACTACGAGCAGTACTTC. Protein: CASSQGQYYEQYF.